The 28 T cell receptor beta chains below come from one sample, sequenced in a study of early T cells in non-severe SARS-CoV-2 infection. A single record per CDR3 protein comes from TCRdb applying MiXCR to the 5' RACE reads. The sample has 97,000 or so distinct CDR3 sequences; less than 15% are singletons. Sequencing was done on a sample of whole blood. The receptor set was obtained from an adult who was a healthcare worker with PCR-confirmed SARS-CoV-2 infection or an uninfected control (not recorded which).

Only a few counts were recorded for this clonotype. The chain is built from TRBV20-1 and TRBJ2-3; D remains unclear. Germline CDR1 and CDR2: DFQATT and SNEGSKA (reference sequence). This CDR3 spans 13 amino acids. V was pared by 0 bases and J by 4 bases, with 8 bases between. In DNA, the CDR3 is TGCAGTGCTAGAGAAACCACCGCAGATACGCAGTATTTT. Encoded protein: CSARETTADTQYF.

There are a few counts of this clonotype. The rearrangement joins TRBV7-2 to TRBJ2-1; D unclear. With 2 bases removed from V and 12 bases from J, the gap between germline ends came to 14 bases. Germline CDR1 SGHTA, CDR2 FQGNSA. The CDR3 consists of 13 residues. This CDR3 reads CASSLSGPLWQFF. CDR3 in DNA: TGTGCCAGCAGCTTATCCGGACCCCTGTGGCAGTTCTTC.

The genes are TRBV7-9 and TRBJ2-2, with 8 positions matching TRBD2. The CDR3 has 14 residues. Germline CDR1 is SEHNR and CDR2 is FQNEAQ (reference sequence). The trim removed 2 bases at V and 6 bases at J, leaving 2 bases unmatched. CDR3 nucleotide sequence: TGTGCCAGCAGCTTAACGGGACTAGCCGGGGAGCTGTTTTTT. As protein: CASSLTGLAGELFF.

The V call is TRBV14, the J call TRBJ2-1; D is unclear. Trimming stripped 0 bases from V and 15 bases from J, with 15 bases between. CDR3 length equals 13 residues. Germline V gives CDR1 SGHDN, CDR2 FVKESK. This CDR3 reads CASSQDMQTFRFF. In DNA, the CDR3 is TGTGCCAGCAGCCAAGATATGCAGACTTTTCGGTTCTTC.

This clonotype has a count of ten or more. The chain's CDR3 is CARGGTLAKNIQYF. CDR3 DNA sequence: TGTGCCAGGGGGGGAACTTTAGCCAAAAACATTCAGTACTTC. The chain uses TRBV12-3 or TRBV12-4 and TRBJ2-4; maybe TRBD2 (6 bases). The CDR3 has 14 residues. V was trimmed by 9 bases and J by 0 bases, leaving 12 bases between them.

The chain uses TRBV7-2 and TRBJ1-1; the D is unclear. Germline CDR1 SGHTA, CDR2 FQGNSA. V lost 5 bases and J lost 11, with 15 bases in between. The CDR3 consists of 12 residues. This CDR3 reads CASSGTTPRAFF. DNA of the CDR3: TGTGCCAGCAGCGGCACAACGCCGAGGGCTTTCTTT.

In its sample, this clonotype was seen many times. The rearrangement joins TRBV7-9 to TRBJ2-1; D unclear. The CDR3 length is 12 residues. Per the germline V gene, CDR1 is SEHNR and CDR2 is FQNEAQ (reference sequence). Trimming shortened V by 5 bases and J by 4 bases, and 6 bases separated the two germline ends. The CDR3 protein is CASSPRYNEQFF. The DNA of the CDR3 is TGTGCCAGCAGCCCTCGATACAATGAGCAGTTCTTC.

The sample holds many counts of this clonotype. V is TRBV5-1 and J is TRBJ1-2; D call uncertain. V was shortened by 2 bases and J by 1 base, with 6 bases between the two germline ends. The germline V gene has CDR1 SGHRS and CDR2 YFSETQ. This CDR3 spans 13 amino acids. CDR3 amino acids: CASSLLSNYGYTF. The DNA of the CDR3 is TGCGCCAGCAGCTTACTTAGTAACTATGGCTACACCTTC.

This clonotype has ten or more counts. The chain has TRBV7-8 and TRBJ2-7; 7 nucleotides align to TRBD1. Germline V lookup: CDR1 SGHVS, CDR2 FQNEAQ. V trimming: 5 bases; J trimming: 5 bases; junction bases outside the gene matches: 12. CDR3 length equals 15 residues. For the CDR3, the DNA is TGTGCCAGCAGCATACAGGGGCTGCCGAGTGACGAGCAGTACTTC. Translating gives CASSIQGLPSDEQYF.

The V gene is TRBV18, the J gene TRBJ2-6; 7 nucleotides line up with TRBD1. CDR3 length: 15 amino acids. Germline V gene data show CDR1 as KGHSH and CDR2 as LQKENI. Losses at the gene ends were 3 bases for V and 3 bases for J; bases not matched to a gene: 2. In DNA, the CDR3 is TGTGCCAGCTCACCCACAGGGGTTGGGGCCAACGTCCTGACTTTC. Encoded protein: CASSPTGVGANVLTF.

This clonotype was detected ten times or more. The V and J genes are TRBV7-9 and TRBJ2-3; the D is unclear. In germline, CDR1 is SEHNR, CDR2 FQNEAQ (reference sequence). V lost 0 bases, J lost 0 bases, and 7 bases lay in between. This CDR3 is 15 amino acids long. CDR3 amino acids: CASSLALRSTDTQYF. Written as DNA, the CDR3 is TGTGCCAGCAGCTTAGCGCTCCGGAGCACAGATACGCAGTATTTT.

This clonotype was detected a few times. The chain joins TRBV7-9 to TRBJ1-2; a possible D gene is TRBD1 (5 bases). The germline V gene has CDR1 SEHNR and CDR2 FQNEAQ (reference sequence). The CDR3 extends over 15 amino acids. V was cut by 5 bases and J by 3 bases, with 16 bases left in between. The CDR3 coding sequence is TGTGCCAGCAGCCCGTCGGGCGTGACAGACTATGGCTACACCTTC. Protein product: CASSPSGVTDYGYTF.

This clonotype occurred once. A much larger clonotype is one base distant, so this may be a read error. The V gene is TRBV13, the J gene TRBJ1-1, with D uncertain. V dropped 2 bases and J dropped 6 bases, with 10 bases sitting between them. The germline gives CDR1 PRHDT, CDR2 FYEKMQ (reference sequence). CDR3 length: 13 amino acids. CDR3 residues: CASSLQVGAEAFF. The CDR3 DNA follows: TGTGCCAGCAGCTTACAGGTAGGCGCTGAAGCTTTCTTT.

This sequence joins TRBV5-1 and TRBJ2-5, with 9 bases aligning to TRBD1. The CDR3 loop spans 15 amino acids. Trimming removed 5 bases from V and 7 bases from J; junction bases left unmatched: 12. The germline gives CDR1 SGHRS, CDR2 YFSETQ. CDR3 amino acids: CASRASGTGRATQYF. CDR3 bases: TGCGCCAGCAGAGCTTCCGGGACAGGGCGAGCGACCCAGTACTTC.

This clonotype was seen ten or more times. This chain connects TRBV6-1 to TRBJ2-7; 8 bases are shared with TRBD1. The ends lost 2 bases at V and 1 base at J; junction bases unmatched: 4. The CDR3 runs 15 residues. Germline assignment: CDR1 MNHNS and CDR2 SASEGT. The CDR3 nucleotides read TGTGCCAGCAGTGAATTGGACAGGGTGTCCTACGAGCAGTACTTC. Its protein is CASSELDRVSYEQYF.

In its sample, this clonotype was seen a few times. The chain recombines TRBV4-1 with TRBJ1-6; D unresolved. The CDR3 is 16 amino acids. V was cut by 1 base and J by 7 bases, with 14 bases left in between. Germline CDR1 MGHRA, CDR2 YSYEKL. For the CDR3, the DNA is TGCGCCAGCAGCCAAGCGACGGACGGCCCCAATTCACCCCTCCACTTT. This codes for CASSQATDGPNSPLHF.

The sample holds many counts of this clonotype. The V call is TRBV24-1, the J call TRBJ2-3; the match to TRBD2 covers 12 bases. The CDR3 has 19 amino acids. Per germline, CDR1 KGHDR and CDR2 SFDVKD. The V segment lost 0 bases and the J segment 6 bases; nucleotides outside the gene matches: 12. The CDR3 spells CATSDLHSASGRARDTQYF. The CDR3 DNA follows: TGTGCCACCAGTGATTTGCATTCGGCTAGCGGGAGGGCCAGGGATACGCAGTATTTT.

This chain uses TRBV12-3 or TRBV12-4 with TRBJ2-1, with 7 bases fitting TRBD1. With V trimmed by 1 base and J by 4 bases, 4 bases remained unmatched. The CDR3 is 15 amino acids. CDR3 residues: CASSLGGTVYNEQFF. In nucleotides, the CDR3 is TGTGCCAGCAGTTTAGGAGGGACAGTTTACAATGAGCAGTTCTTC.

This clonotype was detected ten times or more. The chain joins TRBV20-1 to TRBJ2-7, with no clear D. V was pared by 5 bases and J by 1 base, with 12 bases between. Germline assignment: CDR1 DFQATT and CDR2 SNEGSKA (reference sequence). The CDR3 loop spans 13 amino acids. The CDR3 DNA reads as TGCAGTGCTCCCCTCGCGGATTCCTACGAGCAGTACTTC. The encoded protein is CSAPLADSYEQYF.

This chain joins TRBV6-2 or TRBV6-3 and TRBJ2-7; tentative D call: TRBD2 (5 bases). CDR3 size: 10 residues. Germline V gives CDR1 MNHEY, CDR2 SVGEGT. V was clipped by 8 bases and J by 7 bases, with 9 bases between them. The CDR3 DNA reads TGTGCCAGCGGGCGCGGGGAGCAGTACTTC. Protein: CASGRGEQYF.

This clonotype occurred a few times. The CDR3 sequence: CASSSPTRTRGGEQYF. As DNA, the CDR3 is TGTGCCAGCAGCTCCCCAACTCGGACCAGAGGTGGGGAGCAGTACTTC. This sequence joins TRBV7-2 and TRBJ2-7; D is uncertain. V was trimmed by 4 bases and J by 7 bases, leaving 23 bases between them. The CDR3 length is 16 residues. Germline lookup yields CDR1 SGHTA and CDR2 FQGNSA.

This clonotype is medium-sized within its sample. The rearrangement joins TRBV18 to TRBJ2-7; a weak D match, TRBD2 (5 bases). This CDR3 contains 12 residues. The germline CDR1 and CDR2 sequences are KGHSH and LQKENI. V was trimmed by 3 bases and J by 4 bases, leaving 7 bases between them. The DNA for the CDR3 is TGTGCCAGCTCACCTGGGAGTTACGAGCAGTACTTC. Translating gives CASSPGSYEQYF.

Many counts were recorded for this clonotype. The rearrangement uses TRBV4-1 and TRBJ2-7; 7 bases line up with TRBD1. Per the germline V gene, CDR1 is MGHRA and CDR2 is YSYEKL. After removal of 3 bases from V and 3 bases from J, the junction contained 11 bases not matched to a gene. This CDR3 is built from 16 residues. The CDR3 DNA reads TGCGCCAGCAGCCAGGCCTATACAGGGGCTCTCTACGAGCAGTACTTC. As protein: CASSQAYTGALYEQYF.

J is TRBJ2-5 and V is TRBV5-1; D unresolved. The CDR3 is 13 residues long. V lost 0 bases and J lost 3, with 6 bases in between. Per germline, CDR1 SGHRS and CDR2 YFSETQ. The CDR3 DNA reads TGCGCCAGCAGCTTGGGAGGCGAAGAGACCCAGTACTTC. This gives the protein CASSLGGEETQYF.

This rearrangement joins TRBV10-3 to TRBJ2-7; 8 nucleotides align to TRBD2. From germline, CDR1 is ENHRY and CDR2 SYGVKD. This CDR3 region has 11 residues. V shed 6 bases, J shed 6 bases, and the junction held 1 base outside the gene matches. The CDR3 loop reads CAISAGGEQYF. The CDR3 DNA reads as TGTGCCATCAGCGCGGGAGGCGAGCAGTACTTC.

This clonotype occurred many times. The V call is TRBV5-4, the J call TRBJ2-3; D might be TRBD2 (6 bases). The CDR3 spans 15 residues. Trimming removed 4 bases from V and 1 base from J, with 13 bases in between. Looked up from germline, CDR1 is SGHNT and CDR2 is YYREEE (reference sequence). CDR3 bases: TGTGCCAGCAGCCCCCGGGCTAGCGGCACAGATACGCAGTATTTT. Protein product: CASSPRASGTDTQYF.

This clonotype was recorded a few times. The chain is built from TRBV30 and TRBJ2-7, with 11 positions matching TRBD1. Per germline, CDR1 GTSNPN and CDR2 SVGIG (reference sequence). The CDR3 loop spans 15 amino acids. Unmatched junction bases numbered 9, after V lost 1 base and J lost 7 bases. For the CDR3, the DNA is TGTGCCTGGAGTGAAGGACAGGGGGCGCGGGGGGAGCAGTACTTC. Translating gives CAWSEGQGARGEQYF.

This clonotype was picked up many times. The chain uses TRBV7-6 and TRBJ2-5; 9 nucleotides agree with TRBD2. V shed 1 base and J 1 base; nucleotides not matched to a gene: 4. Germline V gives CDR1 SGHVS, CDR2 FNYEAQ. This CDR3 is 16 amino acids long. The CDR3 DNA is TGTGCCAGCAGCTTAGTAGCGGGAGTCACCCAAGAGACCCAGTACTTC. Translating it yields CASSLVAGVTQETQYF.